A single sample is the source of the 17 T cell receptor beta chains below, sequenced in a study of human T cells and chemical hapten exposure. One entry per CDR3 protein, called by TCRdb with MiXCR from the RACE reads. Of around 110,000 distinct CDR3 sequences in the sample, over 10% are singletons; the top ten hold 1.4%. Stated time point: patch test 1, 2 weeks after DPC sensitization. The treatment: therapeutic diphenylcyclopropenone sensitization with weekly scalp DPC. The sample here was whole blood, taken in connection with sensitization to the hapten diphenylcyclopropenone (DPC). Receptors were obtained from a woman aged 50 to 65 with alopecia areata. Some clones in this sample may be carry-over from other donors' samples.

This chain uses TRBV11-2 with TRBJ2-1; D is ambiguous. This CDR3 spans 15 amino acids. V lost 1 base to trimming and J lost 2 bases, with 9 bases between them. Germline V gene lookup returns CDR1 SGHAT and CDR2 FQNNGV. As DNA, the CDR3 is TGTGCCAGCAGCTTAGTGCCGGATACCTACAATGAGCAGTTCTTC. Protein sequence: CASSLVPDTYNEQFF. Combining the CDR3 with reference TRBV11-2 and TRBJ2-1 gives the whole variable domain EAGVAQSPRYKIIEKRQSVAFWCNPISGHATLYWYQQILGQGPKLLIQFQNNGVVDDSQLPKDRFSAERLKGVDSTLKIQPAKLEDSAVYLCASSLVPDTYNEQFFGPGTRLTVL.

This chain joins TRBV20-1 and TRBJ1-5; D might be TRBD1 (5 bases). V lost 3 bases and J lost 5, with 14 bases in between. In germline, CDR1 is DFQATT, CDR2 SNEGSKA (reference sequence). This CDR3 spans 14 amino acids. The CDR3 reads CSARDRDPHQPQHF. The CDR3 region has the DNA TGCAGTGCTAGGGACCGGGACCCTCATCAGCCCCAGCATTTT.

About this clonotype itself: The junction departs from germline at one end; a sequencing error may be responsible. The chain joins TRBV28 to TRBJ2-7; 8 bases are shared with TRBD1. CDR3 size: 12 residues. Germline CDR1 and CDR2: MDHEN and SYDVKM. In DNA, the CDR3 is TGTGCCACCCGTCACCCGGGACAGGCTCCATCGTTC. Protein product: CATRHPGQAPSF.

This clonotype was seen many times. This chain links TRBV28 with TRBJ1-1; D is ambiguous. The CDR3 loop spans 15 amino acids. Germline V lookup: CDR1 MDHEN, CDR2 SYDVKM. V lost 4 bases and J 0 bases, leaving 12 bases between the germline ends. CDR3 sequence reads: CASSSAGTVNTEAFF. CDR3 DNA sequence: TGTGCCAGCAGTTCGGCTGGAACGGTGAACACTGAAGCTTTCTTT.

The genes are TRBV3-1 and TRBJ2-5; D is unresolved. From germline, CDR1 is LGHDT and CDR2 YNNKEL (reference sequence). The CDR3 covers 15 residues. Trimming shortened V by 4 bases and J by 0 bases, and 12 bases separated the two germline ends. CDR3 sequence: CASSRSLADQETQYF. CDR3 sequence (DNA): TGTGCCAGCAGCCGATCTTTGGCGGACCAAGAGACCCAGTACTTC.

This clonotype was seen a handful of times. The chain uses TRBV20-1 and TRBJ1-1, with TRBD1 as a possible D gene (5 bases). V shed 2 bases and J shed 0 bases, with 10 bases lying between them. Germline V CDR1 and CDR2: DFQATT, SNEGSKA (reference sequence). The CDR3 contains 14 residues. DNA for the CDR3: TGCAGTGCTAGACGGGGGTCAATGAACACTGAAGCTTTCTTT. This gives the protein CSARRGSMNTEAFF.

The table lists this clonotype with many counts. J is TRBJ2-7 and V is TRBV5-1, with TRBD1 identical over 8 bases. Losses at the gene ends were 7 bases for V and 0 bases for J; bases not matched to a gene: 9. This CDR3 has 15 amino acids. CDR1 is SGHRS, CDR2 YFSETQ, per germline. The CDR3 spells CASHNSGTGSYEQYF. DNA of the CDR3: TGCGCCAGCCATAACTCCGGGACAGGCTCCTACGAGCAGTACTTC.

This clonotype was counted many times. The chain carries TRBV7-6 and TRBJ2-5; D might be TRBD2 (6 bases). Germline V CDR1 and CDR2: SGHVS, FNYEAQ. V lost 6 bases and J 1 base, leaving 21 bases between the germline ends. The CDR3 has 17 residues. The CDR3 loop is CASRDGAGTTIQETQYF. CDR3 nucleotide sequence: TGTGCCAGCAGAGACGGAGCGGGCACCACCATCCAAGAGACCCAGTACTTC.

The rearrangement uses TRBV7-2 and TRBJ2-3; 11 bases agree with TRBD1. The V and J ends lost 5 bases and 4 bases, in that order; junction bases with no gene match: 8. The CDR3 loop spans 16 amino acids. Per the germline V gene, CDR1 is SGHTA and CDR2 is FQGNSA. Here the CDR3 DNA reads TGTGCCAGCAGCCTGGACAGGGGGCGCTCCGCAGATACGCAGTATTTT. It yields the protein CASSLDRGRSADTQYF.

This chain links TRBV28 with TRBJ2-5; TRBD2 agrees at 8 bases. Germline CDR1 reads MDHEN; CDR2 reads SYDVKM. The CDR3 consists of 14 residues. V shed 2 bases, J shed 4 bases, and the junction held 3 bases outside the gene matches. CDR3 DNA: TGTGCCAGCAGTTTAATTCGGGAGGGAGAGACCCAGTACTTC. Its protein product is CASSLIREGETQYF.

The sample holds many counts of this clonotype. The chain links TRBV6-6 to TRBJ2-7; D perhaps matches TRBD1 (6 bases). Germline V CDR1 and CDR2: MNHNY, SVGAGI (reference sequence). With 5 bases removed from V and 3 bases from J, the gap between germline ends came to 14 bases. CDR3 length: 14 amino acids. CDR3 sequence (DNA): TGTGCCAGCAGTCAAACAGGGAAGTTCTACGAGCAGTACTTC. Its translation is CASSQTGKFYEQYF.

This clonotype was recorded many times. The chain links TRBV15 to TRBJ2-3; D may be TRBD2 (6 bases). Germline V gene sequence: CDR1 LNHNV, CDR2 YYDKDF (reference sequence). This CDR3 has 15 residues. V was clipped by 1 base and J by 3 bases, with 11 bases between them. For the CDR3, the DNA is TGTGCCACCAGCAGAGGAGGACTACCTACAGATACGCAGTATTTT. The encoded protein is CATSRGGLPTDTQYF.

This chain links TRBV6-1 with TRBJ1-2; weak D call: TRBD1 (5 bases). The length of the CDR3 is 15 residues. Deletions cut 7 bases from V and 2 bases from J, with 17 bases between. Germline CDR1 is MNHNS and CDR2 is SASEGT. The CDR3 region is CASTDREGRNYGYTF. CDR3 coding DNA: TGTGCCAGCACCGACCGGGAGGGGAGGAACTATGGCTACACCTTC.

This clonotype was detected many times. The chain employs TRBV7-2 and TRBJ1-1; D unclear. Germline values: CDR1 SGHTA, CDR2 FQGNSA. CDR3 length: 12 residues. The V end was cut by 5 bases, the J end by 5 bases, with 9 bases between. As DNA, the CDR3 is TGTGCCAGCAGCCGGGGAGAAACTGAAGCTTTCTTT. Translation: CASSRGETEAFF.

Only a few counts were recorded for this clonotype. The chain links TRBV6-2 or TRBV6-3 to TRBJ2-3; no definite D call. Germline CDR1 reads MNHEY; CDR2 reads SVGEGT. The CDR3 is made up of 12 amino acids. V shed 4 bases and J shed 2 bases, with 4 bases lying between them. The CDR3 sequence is CASSFPTDTQYF. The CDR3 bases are TGTGCCAGCAGTTTTCCCACAGATACGCAGTATTTT.

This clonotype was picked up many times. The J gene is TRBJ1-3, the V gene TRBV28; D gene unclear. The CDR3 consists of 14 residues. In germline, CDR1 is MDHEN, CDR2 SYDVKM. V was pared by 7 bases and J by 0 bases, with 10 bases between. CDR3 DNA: TGTGCCAGCACTTCGGTTCTCTCTGGAAACACCATATATTTT. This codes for CASTSVLSGNTIYF.

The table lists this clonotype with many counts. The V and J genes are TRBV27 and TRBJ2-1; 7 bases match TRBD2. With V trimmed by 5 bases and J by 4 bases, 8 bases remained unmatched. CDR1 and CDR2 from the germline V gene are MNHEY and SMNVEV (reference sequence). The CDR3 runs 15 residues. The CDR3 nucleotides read TGTGCCAGCAGTCGCCTGGAAGCGGGATACAATGAGCAGTTCTTC. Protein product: CASSRLEAGYNEQFF.